This T cell receptor (beta chain) was identified in a study of blood T cell repertoires in COVID-19. For the study at large: Sites in the United States, Italy and Spain provided acute and convalescent COVID-19 samples. From T cells, B-cell-depleted T cells, or PBMCs came the material, which was cDNA or gDNA.

In the study's own analysis: Quantification of nucleated cells was approximated via reference gene primer amplification. TCRdb's copy holds only in-frame clones and misses some; the assay was immunoSEQ multiplex PCR. V, J and clone size reflect that table, while D and trimming were determined from the DNA. The data show 90,000 to 140,000 clones, around 74% seen once. The germline V gene encodes CDR1 MNHEY and CDR2 SVGAGI. With 5 bases clipped from V and 5 bases from J, the junction kept 4 bases outside the gene matches. CDR3 length equals 14 residues. The genes are TRBV6-5 and TRBJ1-5, with 9 positions matching TRBD1. The receptor's source is a woman between 65 and 79 years old with acute or convalescent COVID-19. Sequencing used peripheral blood. CDR3 loop: CASSTRQGDQPQHF. CDR3 bases: TGTGCCAGCAGTACCAGACAGGGGGATCAGCCCCAGCATTTT.